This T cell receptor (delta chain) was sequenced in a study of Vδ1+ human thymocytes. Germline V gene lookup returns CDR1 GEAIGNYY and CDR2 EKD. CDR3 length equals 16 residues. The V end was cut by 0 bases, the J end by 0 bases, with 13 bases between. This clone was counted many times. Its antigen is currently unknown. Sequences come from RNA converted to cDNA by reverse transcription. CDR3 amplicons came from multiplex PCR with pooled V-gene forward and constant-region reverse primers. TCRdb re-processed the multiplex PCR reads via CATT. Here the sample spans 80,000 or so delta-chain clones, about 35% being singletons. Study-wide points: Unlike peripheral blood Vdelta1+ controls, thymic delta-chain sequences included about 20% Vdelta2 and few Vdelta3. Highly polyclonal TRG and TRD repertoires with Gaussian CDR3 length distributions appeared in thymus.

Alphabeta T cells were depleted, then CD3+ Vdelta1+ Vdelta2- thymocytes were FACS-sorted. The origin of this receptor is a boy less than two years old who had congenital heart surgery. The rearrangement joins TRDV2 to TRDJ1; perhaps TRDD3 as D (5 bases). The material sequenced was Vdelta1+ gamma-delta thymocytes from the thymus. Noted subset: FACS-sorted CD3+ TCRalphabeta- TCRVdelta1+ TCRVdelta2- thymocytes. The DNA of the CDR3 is TGTGCCTGTGACACCGGTGGGGCCGAGTACACCGATAAACTCATCTTT. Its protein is CACDTGGAEYTDKLIF.